The 26 T cell receptor beta chains below all came from one sample that was sequenced in a study of T cell repertoires in cytomegalovirus infection. MiXCR was run by TCRdb on the reads, yielding one entry per CDR3 protein. Of some 300,000 distinct CDR3 sequences in the sample, 12% to 15% are singletons; the top ten hold 8.8%. The specimen sequenced was PBMCs. The receptors shown here come from a human donor in good health (CMV status not recorded). Some clones in this sample may be carry-over from other donors' samples.

This clonotype was seen ten or more times. This chain connects TRBV29-1 to TRBJ2-3; 10 bases fit TRBD2. Looked up from germline, CDR1 is SQVTM and CDR2 is ANQGSEA. The junction had 6 bases not matched to a gene; V was cut back by 6 bases and J by 6 bases. The CDR3 contains 13 residues. The CDR3 DNA is TGCAGCGTGACTCTAGCGGGAGTCGATACGCAGTATTTT. Its translation: CSVTLAGVDTQYF.

The chain has TRBV12-3 or TRBV12-4 and TRBJ1-3; TRBD1 is a possible D gene (5 bases). CDR3 length equals 15 residues. Trimming cost V 1 base and J 6 bases, with 13 bases left between them. In DNA form, the CDR3 reads TGTGCCAGCAGTTTAGGGGGCAGATTGCCAAACACCATATATTTT. Its translation: CASSLGGRLPNTIYF.

Many counts were recorded for this clonotype. V and J are TRBV28 and TRBJ1-3; D unclear. This CDR3 is built from 13 residues. Trimming took 3 bases from V and 5 from J, leaving 8 bases between them. Germline loops: CDR1 MDHEN, CDR2 SYDVKM. CDR3 in amino acids: CASSFALRNTIYF. CDR3 DNA sequence: TGTGCCAGCAGTTTTGCCCTTCGAAACACCATATATTTT. The full variable domain, its missing parts supplied by reference TRBV28 and TRBJ1-3, is DVKVTQSSRYLVKRTGEKVFLECVQDMDHENMFWYRQDPGLGLRLIYFSYDVKMKEKGDIPEGYSVSREKKERFSLILESASTNQTSMYLCASSFALRNTIYFGEGSWLTVV.

J is TRBJ2-5 and V is TRBV11-2; D is unclear. CDR3 length: 13 amino acids. Germline CDR1 and CDR2: SGHAT and FQNNGV. V was pared by 5 bases and J by 5 bases, with 12 bases between. The chain's CDR3 is CASSPAVVETQYF. The CDR3 coding sequence is TGTGCCAGCAGCCCAGCCGTAGTTGAGACCCAGTACTTC.

This clonotype was counted only a few times. The chain has TRBV29-1 and TRBJ2-7; D is perhaps TRBD1 or TRBD2 (5 bases each). With 4 bases removed from V and 4 bases from J, the gap between germline ends came to 17 bases. Germline assignment: CDR1 SQVTM and CDR2 ANQGSEA. This CDR3 has 14 amino acids. DNA for the CDR3: TGCAGCGTTGCCCTATGGGACGCAGGTTACGAGCAGTACTTC. Residues: CSVALWDAGYEQYF.

This clonotype was observed a handful of times. The chain links TRBV4-2 to TRBJ2-2, with a tentative D call TRBD2 (6 bases). Deletions cut 0 bases from V and 8 bases from J, with 10 bases between. This CDR3 has 14 amino acids. Germline V CDR1 and CDR2: LGHNA, YNFKEQ. The CDR3 loop reads CASSQDPSVGELFF. In DNA form, the CDR3 reads TGTGCCAGCAGCCAAGACCCTAGCGTGGGGGAGCTGTTTTTT.

The table lists this clonotype with a few counts. The V and J genes are TRBV6-1 and TRBJ2-7; D call uncertain. Deletions cut 2 bases from V and 5 bases from J, with 7 bases between. The length of the CDR3 is 12 residues. Looked up from germline, CDR1 is MNHNS and CDR2 is SASEGT. CDR3 in amino acids: CASSEIGDEQYF. CDR3 nucleotides: TGTGCCAGCAGTGAAATAGGAGACGAGCAGTACTTC.

There are many counts of this clonotype. The J gene is TRBJ2-1, the V gene TRBV7-2; 8 positions match TRBD2. V dropped 5 bases and J dropped 6; count of bases not matched to a gene: 12. The length of the CDR3 is 16 residues. Germline loops: CDR1 SGHTA, CDR2 FQGNSA. CDR3 loop: CASSTGGGRTSNEQFF. CDR3 nucleotide sequence: TGTGCCAGCAGCACAGGAGGCGGGAGGACCTCCAATGAGCAGTTCTTC.

In its sample, this clonotype was seen many times. This rearrangement joins TRBV7-3 to TRBJ2-7; 7 bases align to TRBD2. J gave up 1 base and V 5 bases, and 8 bases lay outside the gene matches. The CDR3 spans 15 residues. The germline gives CDR1 SGHTA, CDR2 FQGTGA. CDR3 residues: CASSRRGAGSYEQYF. CDR3 coding DNA: TGTGCCAGCAGCCGTAGGGGAGCGGGGTCCTACGAGCAGTACTTC.

This clonotype was seen many times. The genes are TRBV28 and TRBJ1-2; unclear D gene. The CDR3 consists of 13 residues. Trimming removed 6 bases from V and 2 bases from J, with 10 bases in between. The germline CDR1 and CDR2 sequences are MDHEN and SYDVKM. For the CDR3, the DNA is TGTGCCAGCAGGGGGAACACGAACTATGGCTACACCTTC. Protein: CASRGNTNYGYTF.

This clonotype was counted at least ten times. The chain has TRBV7-6 and TRBJ1-4, with D possibly TRBD1 on 5 matching bases. This CDR3 region has 17 residues. V lost 1 base and J lost 5, with 17 bases in between. Germline values: CDR1 SGHVS, CDR2 FNYEAQ. CDR3 nucleotides: TGTGCCAGCAGCTTAGAAAATTCGGGACGACCGAATGAAAAACTGTTTTTT. Residues: CASSLENSGRPNEKLFF.

This clonotype has just a few counts. The chain combines TRBV20-1 with TRBJ2-7, with D maybe TRBD1 (5 bases). Germline lookup yields CDR1 DFQATT and CDR2 SNEGSKA (reference sequence). V gave up 1 base and J gave up 0 bases, with 10 bases separating them. CDR3 length: 14 residues. CDR3 nucleotides: TGCAGTGCTAGAGTGGGGCGCAGCTCCTACGAGCAGTACTTC. Amino acids: CSARVGRSSYEQYF.

This clonotype has ten or more counts. The chain carries TRBV7-9 and TRBJ2-4, with a tentative D call TRBD1 (5 bases). CDR1 and CDR2 from the germline V gene are SEHNR and FQNEAQ (reference sequence). V shed 4 bases and J shed 7 bases, with 20 bases lying between them. The CDR3 runs to 16 residues. CDR3 nucleotides: TGTGCCAGCAGCTCACCCCTGGCAGGGCAAGGGAACATTCAGTACTTC. Protein: CASSSPLAGQGNIQYF. The full variable domain, rest sourced from reference TRBV7-9 and TRBJ2-4, is DTGVSQNPRHKITKRGQNVTFRCDPISEHNRLYWYRQTLGQGPEFLTYFQNEAQLEKSRLLSDRFSAERPKGSFSTLEIQRTEQGDSAMYLCASSSPLAGQGNIQYFGAGTRLSVL.

This clonotype was recorded at least ten times. This rearrangement joins TRBV19 to TRBJ2-1; 11 bases align to TRBD2. CDR3 length equals 14 residues. Trimming took 3 bases from V and 9 from J; bases not matched to a gene: 4. Germline V gene data show CDR1 as LNHDA and CDR2 as SQIVND (reference sequence). The CDR3 here is CASSISGGASEQFF. The CDR3 nucleotides read TGTGCCAGTAGTATTAGCGGGGGGGCCAGTGAGCAGTTCTTC.

In its sample, this clonotype was seen a few times. The chain combines TRBV11-2 with TRBJ2-1; D tentatively reads TRBD1 or TRBD2 (6 bases each). CDR3 length: 15 residues. With 5 bases removed from V and 2 bases from J, the gap between germline ends came to 13 bases. The germline gives CDR1 SGHAT, CDR2 FQNNGV. This chain's CDR3 is CASSRNGGPYNEQFF. The CDR3 DNA is TGTGCCAGCAGCCGAAACGGGGGCCCCTACAATGAGCAGTTCTTC.

In its sample, this clonotype was seen many times. The chain combines TRBV7-8 with TRBJ2-2; D unresolved. The germline CDR1 and CDR2 sequences are SGHVS and FQNEAQ. CDR3 length equals 15 residues. The V end was cut by 0 bases, the J end by 1 base, with 6 bases between. As DNA, the CDR3 is TGTGCCAGCAGCTTAGCGGCCGAGAACACCGGGGAGCTGTTTTTT. This encodes CASSLAAENTGELFF.

This clonotype occurred a few times. V and J are TRBV2 and TRBJ2-2; D is perhaps TRBD1 (6 bases). Germline V gene data show CDR1 as SNHLY and CDR2 as FYNNEI. V lost 3 bases to trimming and J lost 0 bases, with 14 bases between them. CDR3 length: 17 residues. DNA for the CDR3: TGTGCCAGCAGTGATTCTCGTAGGGGGACGAACACCGGGGAGCTGTTTTTT. Its translation is CASSDSRRGTNTGELFF.

This clonotype was counted only a few times. The V and J genes are TRBV3-1 and TRBJ2-6, with D maybe TRBD2 (6 bases). CDR3 length: 15 residues. Germline assignment: CDR1 LGHDT and CDR2 YNNKEL (reference sequence). Trimming took 4 bases from V and 3 from J, leaving 10 bases between them. Written as DNA, the CDR3 is TGTGCCAGCAGCCGCGGGGTAGGTGGGGCCAACGTCCTGACTTTC. Its protein is CASSRGVGGANVLTF.

This clonotype was detected ten times or more. The J gene is TRBJ2-3, the V gene TRBV7-3; D is possibly TRBD2 (6 bases). The CDR3 consists of 16 residues. Germline-derived CDR1 and CDR2 are SGHTA and FQGTGA. V was pared by 0 bases and J by 1 base, with 11 bases between. The CDR3: CASSLTPSVGTDTQYF. The CDR3 nucleotides read TGTGCCAGCAGCTTAACACCTAGCGTGGGCACAGATACGCAGTATTTT. The full variable domain, in which reference TRBV7-3 and TRBJ2-3 provide the parts outside the CDR3, is GAGVSQTPSNKVTEKGKYVELRCDPISGHTALYWYRQSLGQGPEFLIYFQGTGAADDSGLPNDRFFAVRPEGSVSTLKIQRTERGDSAVYLCASSLTPSVGTDTQYFGPGTRLTVL.

This clonotype was observed many times. The rearrangement uses TRBV7-9 and TRBJ2-2, with 13 bases aligning to TRBD2. The V segment lost 5 bases and the J segment 6 bases; nucleotides outside the gene matches: 6. Germline values: CDR1 SEHNR, CDR2 FQNEAQ (reference sequence). This CDR3 contains 16 residues. In nucleotides, the CDR3 is TGTGCCAGCAGCCCAACTAGCGGGAGGGCCCCCGGGGAGCTGTTTTTT. Its translation is CASSPTSGRAPGELFF.

This chain connects TRBV5-4 to TRBJ2-2; D ambiguous. This CDR3 is 14 amino acids long. Per germline, CDR1 SGHNT and CDR2 YYREEE (reference sequence). V lost 0 bases to trimming and J lost 4 bases, with 7 bases between them. CDR3 nucleotides: TGTGCCAGCAGCTTGGCAGCCTCCACCGGGGAGCTGTTTTTT. Amino acid sequence: CASSLAASTGELFF.

This clonotype was counted many times. J is TRBJ1-5 and V is TRBV20-1; D not resolved. V dropped 0 bases and J dropped 4 bases, with 7 bases sitting between them. The V gene's germline CDR1 is DFQATT and CDR2 SNEGSKA (reference sequence). CDR3 length equals 13 residues. In nucleotides, the CDR3 is TGCAGTGCTAGAGATCTAGGGAATCAGCCCCAGCATTTT. Translation: CSARDLGNQPQHF.

With respect to this clonotype: Given a much more abundant clone one base away, this may be a read error. The CDR3 nucleotides are TGTGCCAGCAGTTTGGGATTTAGCAATCAGCCCCAGCATTTT. This sequence encodes CASSLGFSNQPQHF. The rearrangement joins TRBV28 to TRBJ1-5, with D unresolved. V lost 3 bases and J 0 bases, leaving 6 bases between the germline ends. From germline, CDR1 is MDHEN and CDR2 SYDVKM. This CDR3 spans 14 amino acids.

The chain carries TRBV24-1 and TRBJ2-2; perhaps TRBD1 as D (5 bases). Germline lookup yields CDR1 KGHDR and CDR2 SFDVKD. V lost 4 bases to trimming and J lost 4 bases, with 18 bases between them. This CDR3 has 17 amino acids. The DNA of the CDR3 is TGTGCCACCAGTGACCAGACAGAGGATCACTCCACCGGGGAGCTGTTTTTT. This sequence encodes CATSDQTEDHSTGELFF.

V gene TRBV5-1 combines with J gene TRBJ1-1; D is perhaps TRBD1 (6 bases). The length of the CDR3 is 16 residues. V was cut by 0 bases and J by 5 bases, with 17 bases left in between. Germline V gives CDR1 SGHRS, CDR2 YFSETQ. The CDR3 here is CASSLGFGAQGTEAFF. The CDR3 nucleotides are TGCGCCAGCAGCTTGGGGTTCGGGGCCCAGGGGACTGAAGCTTTCTTT.

This clonotype was seen at least ten times. The V call is TRBV7-6, the J call TRBJ2-2, with D tentatively TRBD2 (5 bases). The V gene's germline CDR1 is SGHVS and CDR2 FNYEAQ. V was trimmed by 0 bases and J by 2 bases, leaving 7 bases between them. This CDR3 spans 15 amino acids. The CDR3 loop reads CASSLALGNTGELFF. The CDR3 nucleotides read TGTGCCAGCAGCTTAGCACTAGGAAACACCGGGGAGCTGTTTTTT.